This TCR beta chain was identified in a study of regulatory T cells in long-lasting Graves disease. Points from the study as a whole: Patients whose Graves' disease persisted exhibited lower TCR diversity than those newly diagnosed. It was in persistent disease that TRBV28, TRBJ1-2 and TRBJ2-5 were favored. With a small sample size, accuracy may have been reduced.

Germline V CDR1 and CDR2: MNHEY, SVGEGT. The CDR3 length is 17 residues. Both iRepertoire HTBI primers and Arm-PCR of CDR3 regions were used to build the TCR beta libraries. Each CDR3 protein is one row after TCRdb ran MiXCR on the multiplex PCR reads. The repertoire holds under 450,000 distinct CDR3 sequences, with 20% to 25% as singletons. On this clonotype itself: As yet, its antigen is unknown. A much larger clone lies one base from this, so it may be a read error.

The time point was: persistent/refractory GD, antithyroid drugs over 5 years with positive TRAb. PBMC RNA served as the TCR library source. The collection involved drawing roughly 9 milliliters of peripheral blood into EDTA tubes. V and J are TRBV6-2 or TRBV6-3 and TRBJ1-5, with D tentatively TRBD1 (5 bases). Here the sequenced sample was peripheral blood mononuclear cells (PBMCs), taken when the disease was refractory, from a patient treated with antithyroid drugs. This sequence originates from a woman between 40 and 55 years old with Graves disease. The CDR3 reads CASSRGQPMYSSQPQHF. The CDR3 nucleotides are TGTGCCAGCAGTAGAGGACAACCGATGTATAGCAGTCAGCCCCAGCATTTT.